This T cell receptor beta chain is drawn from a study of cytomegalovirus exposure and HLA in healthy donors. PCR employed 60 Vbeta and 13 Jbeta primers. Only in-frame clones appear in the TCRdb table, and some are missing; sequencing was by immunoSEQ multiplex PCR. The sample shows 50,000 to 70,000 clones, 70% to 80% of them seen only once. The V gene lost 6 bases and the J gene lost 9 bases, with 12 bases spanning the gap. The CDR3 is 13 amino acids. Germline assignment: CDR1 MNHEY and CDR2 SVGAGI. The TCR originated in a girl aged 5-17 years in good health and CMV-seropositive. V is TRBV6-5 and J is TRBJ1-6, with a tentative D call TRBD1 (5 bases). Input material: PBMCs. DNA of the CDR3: TGTGCCAGCAGCCGCACGGGGGGTTCACCCCTCCACTTT. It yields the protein CASSRTGGSPLHF.